The sequence of this T cell receptor (beta chain) was determined in a study of CXCR3-negative and CXCR3-positive naive CD8 T cells. Broader study findings: Within a donor, both naive subsets shared TRBV-TRBJ usage, unlike memory cells.

UMI-labeled TRB cDNA libraries were prepared by 5' RACE. TCRdb reanalyzed the 5' RACE reads, giving one entry per CDR3 protein sequence and no DNA. The specimen's table records roughly 6,000 distinct CDR3 sequences. CDR1 ENHRY and CDR2 SYGVKD come from the germline V gene. CDR3 size: 15 residues. Considering frequency, this clonotype is medium-sized. As yet, its antigen is unknown. The genes are TRBV10-3 and TRBJ1-5; TCRdb reports TRBD1, a call that lacks DNA to check it against. This TCR was recovered from a human donor in good health. Some clones in this sample may be carry-over from other donors' samples. The sample comprised naive CXCR3- CD8+ T cells from blood. Noted subset: CD45RO-CCR7+CD27+CD95- naive CD8+ T cells lacking CXCR3 (TNR3-). The CDR3 region is CAISEEGTRNQPQHF.